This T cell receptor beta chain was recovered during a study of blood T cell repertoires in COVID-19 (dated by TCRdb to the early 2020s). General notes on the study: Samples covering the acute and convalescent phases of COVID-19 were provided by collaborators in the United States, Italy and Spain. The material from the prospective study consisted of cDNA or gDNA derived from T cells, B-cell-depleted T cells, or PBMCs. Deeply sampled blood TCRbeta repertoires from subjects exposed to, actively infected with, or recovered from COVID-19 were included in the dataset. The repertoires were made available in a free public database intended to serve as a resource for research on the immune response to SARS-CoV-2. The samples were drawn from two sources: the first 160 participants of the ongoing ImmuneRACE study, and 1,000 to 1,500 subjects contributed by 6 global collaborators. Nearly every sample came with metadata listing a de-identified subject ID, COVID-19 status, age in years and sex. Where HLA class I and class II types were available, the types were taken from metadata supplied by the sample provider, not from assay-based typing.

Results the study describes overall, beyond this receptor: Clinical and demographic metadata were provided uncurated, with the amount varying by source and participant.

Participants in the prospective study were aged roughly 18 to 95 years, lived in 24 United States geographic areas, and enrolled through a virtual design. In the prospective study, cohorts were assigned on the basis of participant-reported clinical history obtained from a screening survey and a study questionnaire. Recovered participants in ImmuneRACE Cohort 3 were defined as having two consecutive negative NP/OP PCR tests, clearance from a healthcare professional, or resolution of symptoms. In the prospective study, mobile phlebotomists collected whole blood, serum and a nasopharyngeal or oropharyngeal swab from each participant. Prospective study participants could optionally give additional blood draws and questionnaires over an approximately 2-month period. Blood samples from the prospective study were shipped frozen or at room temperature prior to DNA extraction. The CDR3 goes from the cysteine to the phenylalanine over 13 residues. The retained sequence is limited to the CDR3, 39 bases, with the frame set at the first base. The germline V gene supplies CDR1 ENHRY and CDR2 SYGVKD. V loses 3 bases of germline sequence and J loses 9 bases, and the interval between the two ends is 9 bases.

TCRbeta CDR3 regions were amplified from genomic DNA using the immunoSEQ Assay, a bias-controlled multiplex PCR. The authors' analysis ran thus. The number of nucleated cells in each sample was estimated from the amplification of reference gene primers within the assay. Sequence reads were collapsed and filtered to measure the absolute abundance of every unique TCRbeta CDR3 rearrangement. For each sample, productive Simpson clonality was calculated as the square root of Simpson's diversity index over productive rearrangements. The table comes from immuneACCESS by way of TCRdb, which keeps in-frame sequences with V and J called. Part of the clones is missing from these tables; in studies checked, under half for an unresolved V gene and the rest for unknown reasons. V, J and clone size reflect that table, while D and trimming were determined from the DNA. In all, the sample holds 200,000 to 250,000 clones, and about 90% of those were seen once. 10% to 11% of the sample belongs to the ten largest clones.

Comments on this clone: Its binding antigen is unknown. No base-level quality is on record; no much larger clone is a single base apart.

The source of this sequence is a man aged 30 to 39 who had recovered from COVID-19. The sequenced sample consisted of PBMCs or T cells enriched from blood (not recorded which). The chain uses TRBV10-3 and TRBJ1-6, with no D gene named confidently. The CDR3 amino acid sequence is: CAISDSAISPLHF. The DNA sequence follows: TGTGCCATCAGTGACAGTGCCATTTCACCCCTCCACTTT.